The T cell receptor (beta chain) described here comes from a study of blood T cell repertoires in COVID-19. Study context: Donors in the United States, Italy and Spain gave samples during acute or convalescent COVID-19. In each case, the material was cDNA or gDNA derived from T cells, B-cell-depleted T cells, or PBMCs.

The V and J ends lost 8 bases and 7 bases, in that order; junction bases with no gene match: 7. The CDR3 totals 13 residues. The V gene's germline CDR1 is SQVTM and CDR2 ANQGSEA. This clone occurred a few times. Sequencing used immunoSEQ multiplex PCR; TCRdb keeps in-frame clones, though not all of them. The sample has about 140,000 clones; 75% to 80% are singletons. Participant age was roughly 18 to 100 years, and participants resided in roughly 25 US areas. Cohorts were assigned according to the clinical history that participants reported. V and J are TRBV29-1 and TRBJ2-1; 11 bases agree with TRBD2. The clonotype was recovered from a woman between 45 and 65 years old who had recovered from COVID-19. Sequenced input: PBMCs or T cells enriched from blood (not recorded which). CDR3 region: CSPLAGGPNEQFF. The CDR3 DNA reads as TGCAGCCCTCTAGCGGGGGGACCTAATGAGCAGTTCTTC.